Presented here are 6 T cell receptor beta chains from one specimen sequenced in a study of metastatic and nonmetastatic thyroid tumors. Every patient was untreated before thyroid surgery. TCRdb redid the clone calls on the PCR reads using MiXCR. The sample shows over 15,000 clones, less than 25% of them seen only once. The sample was tumor tissue. Source of these receptors: a male donor with papillary thyroid cancer or a benign thyroid nodule (not recorded which). Some clones in this sample may be carry-over from other donors' samples.

The V gene is TRBV6-1, the J gene TRBJ1-4; TRBD1 agrees at 9 bases. Germline loops: CDR1 MNHNS, CDR2 SASEGT. CDR3 length equals 16 residues. Losses at the gene ends were 9 bases for V and 4 bases for J; bases not matched to a gene: 12. The DNA of the CDR3 is TGTGCCAGTCGACCTCCCACAGGGGGCAATAATGAAAAACTGTTTTTT. Amino acids: CASRPPTGGNNEKLFF.

This clone has more than one count but fewer than ten. The rearrangement joins TRBV6-1 to TRBJ1-2; no firm D call. Germline CDR1 MNHNS, CDR2 SASEGT. The CDR3 spans 11 residues. Trimming took off 4 bases at V and 8 bases at J, with 8 bases between the two ends. The CDR3 DNA follows: TGTGCCAGCAGTGGGGTAGGAGGCTACACCTTC. It translates to CASSGVGGYTF.

V usage is TRBV6-1 and J usage is TRBJ1-2; TRBD1 might be the D (5 bases). Trimming took off 7 bases at V and 7 bases at J, with 13 bases between the two ends. This CDR3 region has 12 residues. Per the germline V gene, CDR1 is MNHNS and CDR2 is SASEGT. In nucleotides, the CDR3 is TGTGCCAGCACCGGCAGGGACGTTGGCTACACCTTC. Amino acids: CASTGRDVGYTF.

Details on this clone: A much more abundant neighbour one base away suggests this may be a read error. This CDR3 is missing its conserved last phenylalanine or tryptophan, likely due to a read error. The chain links TRBV19 to TRBJ1-2; possibly TRBD1 for D (6 bases). V was cut by 6 bases and J by 7 bases, with 12 bases left in between. The germline V gene has CDR1 LNHDA and CDR2 SQIVND (reference sequence). This CDR3 spans 12 amino acids. The CDR3 region is CASSPRTVGYTS. CDR3 coding DNA: TGTGCCAGTAGCCCCCGGACAGTTGGCTACACCTCC.

J is TRBJ2-3 and V is TRBV20-1; 8 bases line up with TRBD2. The germline gives CDR1 DFQATT, CDR2 SNEGSKA (reference sequence). This CDR3 has 15 amino acids. V lost 0 bases and J lost 11; bases outside the gene matches: 13. The CDR3 sequence is CSARESGRAGEWQYF. In DNA, the CDR3 is TGCAGTGCTAGAGAGTCTGGGAGAGCGGGGGAATGGCAGTATTTT.

This clone was counted at least ten times. This chain joins TRBV7-9 and TRBJ1-2, with D unresolved. The ends were cut back, 3 bases at V and 3 bases at J, with 11 bases in the middle. CDR1 and CDR2 from the germline V gene are SEHNR and FQNEAQ (reference sequence). CDR3 length: 14 amino acids. The chain's CDR3 is CASSFRRADYGYTF. The CDR3 region has the DNA TGTGCCAGCAGCTTCCGACGGGCTGACTATGGCTACACCTTC.